The 23 T cell receptor beta chains in this list originate from one sample, sequenced in a study of vaccination effects on CD4 cells after COVID-19. Their antigens remain unidentified. Repertoires were generated with immunoSEQ multiplex PCR, while TCRdb's copy carries only in-frame clones and drops some. The sample records some 26,000 clones, 73% being singletons. With approximately 9 days of culture completed, CD4+ T cells were isolated. The sequencing used CD4+ T cells from PBMCs cultured without peptide, collected before COVID-19 vaccination. The receptors come from a human donor who received a COVID-19 vaccine.

This chain joins TRBV29-1 and TRBJ2-7; the match to TRBD2 covers 7 bases. The CDR3 has 13 amino acids. The junction had 6 bases not matched to a gene; V was cut back by 7 bases and J by 0 bases. CDR1 is SQVTM and CDR2 is ANQGSEA in the germline V gene. The CDR3 bases are TGCAGCGCCGAGTCGGGAGGCTCCTACGAGCAGTACTTC. Protein product: CSAESGGSYEQYF.

This chain links TRBV10-3 with TRBJ2-3; the D is unclear. Trimming shortened V by 7 bases and J by 4 bases, and 6 bases separated the two germline ends. The CDR3 is made up of 11 amino acids. CDR1 is ENHRY, CDR2 SYGVKD, per germline. CDR3 region: CAITAADTQYF. CDR3 DNA sequence: TGTGCCATCACGGCGGCAGATACGCAGTATTTT.

This clone was detected only a few times. V usage is TRBV20-1 and J usage is TRBJ1-1; D is perhaps TRBD1 (5 bases). CDR3 length: 11 amino acids. Germline V gene data show CDR1 as DFQATT and CDR2 as SNEGSKA (reference sequence). The CDR3 spells CRALGGTEAFF. For the CDR3, the DNA is TGCAGAGCCTTGGGGGGCACTGAAGCTTTCTTT.

The DNA for the CDR3 is TGTGCCAGCAGCTTAGATCAGGCGACGACCTTAGAGACCCAGTACTTC. Amino acids: CASSLDQATTLETQYF. This rearrangement joins TRBV11-2 to TRBJ2-5; D unclear. Germline CDR1 and CDR2: SGHAT and FQNNGV. The ends were cut back, 0 bases at V and 4 bases at J, with 15 bases in the middle. This CDR3 has 16 amino acids.

The genes are TRBV14 and TRBJ1-2; D is unresolved. V was pared by 1 base and J by 5 bases, with 11 bases between. Germline-derived CDR1 and CDR2 are SGHDN and FVKESK. The CDR3 runs 14 residues. Written as DNA, the CDR3 is TGTGCCAGCAGCCAAGCGAGGGTCCCTTATGGCTACACCTTC. Amino acid sequence: CASSQARVPYGYTF.

The rearrangement links TRBV6-5 to TRBJ2-7, with unresolved D. The CDR3 length is 13 residues. Per germline, CDR1 MNHEY and CDR2 SVGAGI. Between the trimmed V and J ends, which lost 2 bases and 3 bases, there was a span of 8 bases. As DNA, the CDR3 is TGTGCCAGCAGTTACGAGCATAACTACGAGCAGTACTTC. This codes for CASSYEHNYEQYF.

This chain connects TRBV29-1 to TRBJ2-5, with TRBD2 matching over 7 bases. J was trimmed by 2 bases and V by 6 bases; bases with no gene match: 3. The CDR3 contains 12 residues. CDR1 is SQVTM, CDR2 ANQGSEA, per germline. The CDR3 DNA follows: TGCAGCGTGGGCGGGGGTCAAGAGACCCAGTACTTC. Protein sequence: CSVGGGQETQYF.

The chain has TRBV18 and TRBJ2-5; D is perhaps TRBD2 (6 bases). The CDR3 has 15 amino acids. Germline-derived CDR1 and CDR2 are KGHSH and LQKENI. V lost 6 bases and J lost 0, with 14 bases in between. CDR3 residues: CASSPWGVDQETQYF. In nucleotides, the CDR3 is TGTGCCAGCTCCCCGTGGGGGGTAGACCAAGAGACCCAGTACTTC.

This chain joins TRBV18 and TRBJ2-4, with unresolved D. V was clipped by 2 bases and J by 2 bases, with 10 bases between them. Germline CDR1 KGHSH, CDR2 LQKENI. The CDR3 totals 15 residues. CDR3: CASSPGQATKNIQYF. CDR3 DNA sequence: TGTGCCAGCTCACCAGGGCAGGCCACCAAAAACATTCAGTACTTC.

The J gene is TRBJ1-2, the V gene TRBV5-4; 7 bases align to TRBD1. This CDR3 is 13 amino acids long. The V and J ends lost 2 bases and 6 bases, in that order; junction bases with no gene match: 4. CDR1 is SGHNT, CDR2 YYREEE, per germline (reference sequence). The CDR3 loop reads CASSFGTADGYTF. The CDR3 DNA follows: TGTGCCAGCAGCTTCGGGACAGCGGATGGCTACACCTTC.

This clone was observed a handful of times. This chain links TRBV7-9 with TRBJ1-2, with 7 positions matching TRBD1. Trimming took 4 bases from V and 4 from J; bases not matched to a gene: 6. The CDR3 contains 14 residues. Germline V gene sequence: CDR1 SEHNR, CDR2 FQNEAQ (reference sequence). CDR3 loop: CASSSTGIVYGYTF. Written as DNA, the CDR3 is TGTGCCAGCAGCTCGACAGGGATCGTCTATGGCTACACCTTC.

The chain recombines TRBV18 with TRBJ1-1; possibly TRBD1 for D (6 bases). Germline V gene sequence: CDR1 KGHSH, CDR2 LQKENI. V was shortened by 5 bases and J by 7 bases, with 11 bases between the two germline ends. CDR3 length: 12 amino acids. The CDR3 DNA reads TGTGCCAGCTCATCGCAGGGGATTGAAGCTTTCTTT. Translated: CASSSQGIEAFF.

The rearrangement uses TRBV5-1 and TRBJ2-1, with 7 bases identical to TRBD1. The CDR3 sequence is 15 residues long. Germline CDR1 SGHRS, CDR2 YFSETQ. V shed 4 bases, J shed 6 bases, and the junction held 10 bases outside the gene matches. The CDR3 bases are TGCGCCAGCAGCCCGGGACAGAAAACGCCCAATGAGCAGTTCTTC. This codes for CASSPGQKTPNEQFF.

This clone was detected a few times. The rearrangement uses TRBV7-2 and TRBJ2-3; TRBD2 matches at 8 bases. V shed 5 bases, J shed 7 bases, and the junction held 8 bases outside the gene matches. The V gene's germline CDR1 is SGHTA and CDR2 FQGNSA. The CDR3 runs 14 residues. The CDR3 coding sequence is TGTGCCAGCAGCATTAGCGGGGCGCTCTATACGCAGTATTTT. Translating it yields CASSISGALYTQYF.

The chain couples TRBV18 to TRBJ2-7; TRBD2 might be the D (8 bases). Trimming shortened V by 4 bases and J by 1 base, and 17 bases separated the two germline ends. The CDR3 extends over 16 amino acids. Germline V gene lookup returns CDR1 KGHSH and CDR2 LQKENI. The CDR3, as DNA: TGTGCCAGCTCACTCGGGAGGGACAGATATTCCTACGAGCAGTACTTC. Amino acid sequence: CASSLGRDRYSYEQYF.

The rearrangement uses TRBV6-5 and TRBJ1-2; 7 bases align to TRBD1. The CDR3 sequence is 12 residues long. Germline V gene data show CDR1 as MNHEY and CDR2 as SVGAGI. J lost 8 bases, V lost 2 bases, and 2 bases had no gene match. The CDR3 region has the DNA TGTGCCAGCAGTTACAACAGGGGAGGCTACACCTTC. Its protein is CASSYNRGGYTF.

The chain is built from TRBV24-1 and TRBJ2-3; 8 nucleotides align to TRBD2. CDR1 is KGHDR, CDR2 SFDVKD, per germline. The CDR3 contains 13 residues. Trimming took 12 bases from V and 1 from J; bases not matched to a gene: 5. The DNA of the CDR3 is TGTGCCGTTGGGCGGGAGGGCACAGATACGCAGTATTTT. It specifies CAVGREGTDTQYF.

The gene calls are TRBV20-1 and TRBJ2-3; D gene ambiguous. There are 11 residues in the CDR3. Germline V CDR1 and CDR2: DFQATT, SNEGSKA (reference sequence). Trimming cost V 6 bases and J 5 bases, with 9 bases left between them. The CDR3 reads CSAALRDTQYF. The CDR3 DNA reads TGCAGTGCCGCCCTTAGAGATACGCAGTATTTT.

The V call is TRBV5-5, the J call TRBJ1-2, with TRBD1 matching over 8 bases. The length of the CDR3 is 14 residues. V lost 1 base, J lost 5 bases, and 4 bases stayed unmatched. Germline loops: CDR1 SGHKS, CDR2 YYEKEE (reference sequence). The CDR3 protein is CASSLTGGKYGYTF. For the CDR3, the DNA is TGTGCCAGCAGCTTGACAGGGGGAAAATATGGCTACACCTTC.

The chain is built from TRBV30 and TRBJ1-2; D perhaps matches TRBD1 (5 bases). CDR1 and CDR2 (germline): GTSNPN, SVGIG (reference sequence). Trimming removed 1 base at V and 5 bases at J, with 17 bases between. The CDR3 loop spans 15 amino acids. CDR3 bases: TGTGCCTGGAGTGAGTGGGGGAGGGGCGCTTATGGCTACACCTTC. Translated, it gives CAWSEWGRGAYGYTF. Looking up the rest from reference TRBV30 and TRBJ1-2 gives the full variable domain: SQTIHQWPATLVQPVGSPLSLECTVEGTSNPNLYWYRQAAGRGLQLLFYSVGIGQISSEVPQNLSASRPQDRQFILSSKKLLLSDSGFYLCAWSEWGRGAYGYTFGSGTRLTVV.

This rearrangement joins TRBV7-8 to TRBJ1-3, with D maybe TRBD1 (5 bases). The CDR3 covers 15 residues. Germline V gives CDR1 SGHVS, CDR2 FQNEAQ. The V gene lost 5 bases and the J gene lost 8 bases, with 19 bases spanning the gap. Written as DNA, the CDR3 is TGTGCCAGCAGCCCTGGGGGAGGAACGGTGGACACCATATATTTT. It translates to CASSPGGGTVDTIYF.

The chain couples TRBV6-2 or TRBV6-3 to TRBJ2-3, with 13 bases matching TRBD2. Germline CDR1 is MNHEY and CDR2 is SVGEGT. The length of the CDR3 is 16 residues. Trimming cost V 6 bases and J 5 bases; bases outside gene matches: 8. CDR3 sequence: CASSTRTSGGGDTQYF. Written as DNA, the CDR3 is TGTGCCAGCAGCACCCGGACTAGCGGGGGTGGAGATACGCAGTATTTT.

The V call is TRBV28, the J call TRBJ1-2; D is unclear. The germline V gene encodes CDR1 MDHEN and CDR2 SYDVKM. V was trimmed by 2 bases and J by 4 bases, leaving 5 bases between them. This CDR3 comprises 12 residues. Written as DNA, the CDR3 is TGTGCCAGCAGTTTAAAGGGCTATGGCTACACCTTC. It encodes CASSLKGYGYTF.